The source of this T cell receptor beta chain is a study of T cells after yellow fever vaccination (dated by TCRdb to 2018 to 2020). For context, the study as a whole: The SMART-Seq v4 Ultra Low Input RNA kit was used to prepare libraries from fractions with low cell numbers. To follow T-cell clones before and after both primary and booster YFV17D yellow fever vaccination, bulk TCR alpha and beta repertoires underwent longitudinal sequencing. The cohort comprised two healthy male donors, one aged 18 to 30 and one aged 30 to 40 years. Bulk PBMC replicates and cell subsets were isolated from blood drawn at multiple timepoints before and after both primary and secondary immunization. General conclusions and limits of the study: After the booster, most of the clones that had expanded following primary vaccination were detected again (around 97% of CD4 and around 88% of CD8), which suggests that memory was broadly maintained. Because the study included only a couple of donors, the extent to which the findings can be generalized is limited. The secondary T-cell response was found to be weaker but faster than the primary response, with a peak reached on day 5 rather than on day 15. Because abundant contaminating clonotypes from the bulk population could be contained in FACS-sorted repertoires, computational filtering was required. A small fraction of clonotypes appeared in both the CD4 and CD8 compartments, likely as a result of convergent recombination.

This clonotype has only a few counts. The antigen it binds to is not known. No qualities accompany the bases; no much larger clone lies one base away. TCR cDNA was synthesized by 5'RACE template switching, which introduced a universal primer site and unique molecular identifiers. Priming for cDNA synthesis came from both the TCR alpha and TCR beta constant segments. Libraries were amplified in two PCR steps, with sample barcodes and sequencing adapters added in the second step. Sequencing of the libraries was done on either Illumina HiSeq 2500 (2x100 bp) or NovaSeq (2x150 bp). From the authors' description of their analysis: Reads were demultiplexed and collapsed into UMI consensus sequences with MIGEC, and V(D)J alignment was performed with MiXCR. Using edgeR on replicate PBMC samples, clonotypes were called vaccine-responding if FDR was below 0.01 and the log2 fold change was above 5 up to day 15. Each bulk clonotype received a CD4 or CD8 identity based on whether the sequenced CD4 or CD8 repertoire contained that clonotype at higher abundance. TCRdb reworked the public reads: Q25 trimming with fastp, MiXCR clone assembly, productive beta chains retained. CDR3 protein duplicates are merged, each entry listing the most common genes and DNA. The V and J calls, along with clone size, are taken from TCRdb and not from the paper's own processing. The sample includes fewer than 650,000 distinct CDR3 sequences, with roughly a fifth observed a single time. 15% to 20% of the sample is taken by the ten largest.

The sample's treatment or condition, from its label and the paper: live attenuated yellow fever vaccine strain. Two biological replicates of bulk PBMCs were collected at each blood-draw timepoint. PBMCs were isolated from peripheral blood using a standard Ficoll-Paque protocol. TriZol was used to extract RNA from bulk PBMCs, from CD4 and CD8 fractions, and from dextramer-positive and dextramer-negative fractions. This receptor was identified in a man in his late teens or twenties who received the YFV17D yellow fever vaccine. This specimen was PBMCs, taken around 3 weeks after the first yellow fever vaccination.

The CDR3 region: CASSHFEGVEQFF. At the DNA level, the sequence is TGTGCCAGCAGCCATTTCGAAGGAGTTGAGCAGTTCTTC. The rearrangement combines TRBV7-2 with TRBJ2-1; the D gene remains uncertain. Cut back by 5 bases and 9 bases, the V and J ends lie 14 bases apart. CDR1 and CDR2 were assigned from the germline V gene as SGHTA and FQGNSA. Inclusive of the bounding cysteine and phenylalanine, the CDR3 is 13 residues long. Of the read, only the CDR3 DNA is kept; its 39 bases are in frame from base 1.